The 32 T cell receptor beta chains below come from one sample, sequenced in a study of monozygotic twins with inflammatory bowel disease. TCRdb re-analyzed the 5' RACE reads; it lists each CDR3 protein once, without DNA. This sample's clone table lists 300,000 to 400,000 distinct CDR3 sequences. Sequenced input: blood. The receptors shown here come from a human donor with ulcerative colitis or Crohn's disease, or a healthy co-twin of an affected twin (not recorded which).

The chain carries TRBV6-5 and TRBJ1-4; the TCRdb D gene call, TRBD1, has no DNA to confirm it. Germline V gene sequence: CDR1 MNHEY, CDR2 SVGAGI. CDR3 length equals 17 residues. CDR3 protein: CASSYWADGTTNEKLFF.

The chain employs TRBV5-1 and TRBJ2-1; TCRdb's D call of TRBD2 is untestable without DNA. CDR3 length: 16 amino acids. Germline CDR1 SGHRS, CDR2 YFSETQ. The CDR3 is CASSSTGLAGHNEQFF.

The rearrangement joins TRBV28 to TRBJ2-7; the TRBD2 assignment by TCRdb is unverifiable without DNA. CDR3 length: 15 amino acids. Germline V gene sequence: CDR1 MDHEN, CDR2 SYDVKM. CDR3: CASRRTSGGLYEQYF.

The chain joins TRBV7-9 to TRBJ1-2; no DNA is available, so the TRBD1 call from TCRdb remains unchecked. The CDR3 is 13 amino acids. CDR1 SEHNR and CDR2 FQNEAQ come from the germline V gene (reference sequence). This CDR3 reads CASSFQGAYGYTF. Variable domain in full (rest from reference TRBV7-9 and TRBJ1-2): DTGVSQNPRHKITKRGQNVTFRCDPISEHNRLYWYRQTLGQGPEFLTYFQNEAQLEKSRLLSDRFSAERPKGSFSTLEIQRTEQGDSAMYLCASSFQGAYGYTFGSGTRLTVV.

J is TRBJ2-6 and V is TRBV27; lacking DNA, the TRBD2 call made by TCRdb goes unchecked. The germline gives CDR1 MNHEY, CDR2 SMNVEV (reference sequence). The CDR3 loop spans 15 amino acids. The CDR3: CASSFGGVGANVLTF.

The V and J genes are TRBV5-1 and TRBJ1-1; checking the TCRdb D call of TRBD1 is not possible without DNA. The length of the CDR3 is 14 residues. Germline CDR1 reads SGHRS; CDR2 reads YFSETQ. CDR3 residues: CASSLGTVNTEAFF.

This chain joins TRBV7-2 and TRBJ1-1; the D gene TCRdb calls, TRBD1, cannot be checked with no DNA. The CDR3 spans 14 residues. Germline assignment: CDR1 SGHTA and CDR2 FQGNSA. The CDR3 loop is CASSLSPTGLGAFF.

The CDR3 region is CAWTSGGITDTQYF. The chain employs TRBV30 and TRBJ2-3; with no DNA, the TCRdb D assignment of TRBD2 cannot be verified. The CDR3 has 14 amino acids. The germline V gene has CDR1 GTSNPN and CDR2 SVGIG (reference sequence).

The chain has TRBV20-1 and TRBJ1-1; with no DNA, the TCRdb D assignment of TRBD1 cannot be verified. The CDR3 spans 13 residues. In germline, CDR1 is DFQATT, CDR2 SNEGSKA (reference sequence). The chain's CDR3 is CSARTPRNTEAFF.

The chain has TRBV20-1 and TRBJ2-1; TCRdb gives TRBD2 as the D gene, but with no DNA this cannot be confirmed. In germline, CDR1 is DFQATT, CDR2 SNEGSKA (reference sequence). The CDR3 has 15 amino acids. The CDR3 region is CSASEAGGSNNEQFF.

This rearrangement joins TRBV7-2 to TRBJ2-7; TCRdb's assignment of TRBD2 cannot be checked, as there is no DNA. The CDR3 extends over 14 amino acids. Per germline, CDR1 SGHTA and CDR2 FQGNSA. The CDR3 loop is CASSPRVLPYEQYF.

The chain joins TRBV12-3 or TRBV12-4 to TRBJ1-5; without DNA, the TCRdb call of TRBD1 cannot be checked. This CDR3 comprises 13 residues. Here the CDR3 reads CASTSTGGWPQHF.

The chain links TRBV20-1 to TRBJ1-1; TCRdb names TRBD1, which stays unverified in the absence of DNA. The CDR3 covers 13 residues. CDR1 is DFQATT, CDR2 SNEGSKA, per germline (reference sequence). The CDR3 here is CSARRQVNTEAFF.

CDR3 region: CASSPQGINSPLHF. The chain has TRBV7-2 and TRBJ1-6; no DNA is available, so the TRBD1 call from TCRdb remains unchecked. The CDR3 spans 14 residues. From germline, CDR1 is SGHTA and CDR2 FQGNSA.

The genes are TRBV7-9 and TRBJ2-5; the D call of TRBD1 rests on TCRdb alone, since no DNA is present to check it. Germline V gives CDR1 SEHNR, CDR2 FQNEAQ (reference sequence). This CDR3 comprises 12 residues. The CDR3 protein is CASSSTGETQYF.

This chain uses TRBV4-2 with TRBJ2-7; TCRdb selects TRBD1, and the lack of DNA leaves this call unchecked. CDR1 and CDR2 from the germline V gene are LGHNA and YNFKEQ. The CDR3 extends over 13 amino acids. The CDR3: CASSHAGSYEQYF.

The chain uses TRBV28 and TRBJ2-2. Germline assignment: CDR1 MDHEN and CDR2 SYDVKM. This CDR3 region has 11 residues. Here the CDR3 reads CASRTTGELFF.

The J gene is TRBJ2-5, the V gene TRBV30; without DNA, the TCRdb call of TRBD2 cannot be checked. From germline, CDR1 is GTSNPN and CDR2 SVGIG (reference sequence). The CDR3 sequence is 15 residues long. CDR3 region: CAWSPGLAGRETQYF. The full variable domain, in which reference TRBV30 and TRBJ2-5 provide the parts outside the CDR3, is SQTIHQWPATLVQPVGSPLSLECTVEGTSNPNLYWYRQAAGRGLQLLFYSVGIGQISSEVPQNLSASRPQDRQFILSSKKLLLSDSGFYLCAWSPGLAGRETQYFGPGTRLLVL.

This CDR3 reads CAISVKETNTGELFF. The chain has TRBV10-3 and TRBJ2-2. The CDR3 is 15 residues long. Germline V CDR1 and CDR2: ENHRY, SYGVKD.

The V and J genes are TRBV5-1 and TRBJ2-3; TCRdb lists TRBD2, though no DNA is available to test this call. Germline CDR1 reads SGHRS; CDR2 reads YFSETQ. There are 16 residues in the CDR3. The CDR3 is CASRIGGQWSTDTQYF.

The chain is built from TRBV27 and TRBJ2-4; TCRdb indicates TRBD2, and absent DNA this call remains unverified. The CDR3 extends over 13 amino acids. Germline loops: CDR1 MNHEY, CDR2 SMNVEV (reference sequence). The CDR3: CASSVRLANIQYF.

The J gene is TRBJ2-3, the V gene TRBV29-1; no DNA is available, so the TRBD2 call from TCRdb remains unchecked. The CDR3 is 14 amino acids. Germline V gene data show CDR1 as SQVTM and CDR2 as ANQGSEA. CDR3 amino acids: CSGGGRGITDTQYF.

This chain uses TRBV20-1 with TRBJ2-3; TCRdb's D call of TRBD2 is untestable without DNA. CDR3 size: 19 residues. CDR1 and CDR2 (germline): DFQATT, SNEGSKA (reference sequence). Here the CDR3 reads CSARDKTGTAGGRTDTQYF.

The chain is built from TRBV21-1 and TRBJ2-2; the TCRdb call, TRBD2, lacks DNA for checking. TRBV21-1 constitutes a pseudogene. This CDR3 is 21 amino acids long. This CDR3 reads CASSKALTSGRDAGNTGELFF.

The chain links TRBV14 to TRBJ2-7; without DNA, the TCRdb call of TRBD1 cannot be checked. The CDR3 spans 19 residues. Germline V gene data show CDR1 as SGHDN and CDR2 as FVKESK. The CDR3 region is CASSPLRGRFGESSYEQYF.

V is TRBV28 and J is TRBJ1-5; the TCRdb call, TRBD1, lacks DNA for checking. Per the germline V gene, CDR1 is MDHEN and CDR2 is SYDVKM. CDR3 length: 13 amino acids. CDR3 residues: CASEDSGNQPQHF. The variable domain in full, with the rest retrieved from reference TRBV28 and TRBJ1-5, is DVKVTQSSRYLVKRTGEKVFLECVQDMDHENMFWYRQDPGLGLRLIYFSYDVKMKEKGDIPEGYSVSREKKERFSLILESASTNQTSMYLCASEDSGNQPQHFGDGTRLSIL.

V gene TRBV5-1 combines with J gene TRBJ1-4; without DNA, the TCRdb call of TRBD1 cannot be checked. Germline CDR1 and CDR2: SGHRS and YFSETQ. The CDR3 spans 15 residues. This CDR3 reads CASSPAQQTNEKLFF.

V usage is TRBV18 and J usage is TRBJ2-1. The germline CDR1 and CDR2 sequences are KGHSH and LQKENI. This CDR3 comprises 11 residues. The CDR3 loop is CASSKVDEQFF.

V and J are TRBV7-9 and TRBJ2-1; TCRdb outputs TRBD1, but without DNA this stays unchecked. The CDR3 contains 16 residues. Germline V CDR1 and CDR2: SEHNR, FQNEAQ (reference sequence). CDR3 region: CASSLTDRAGYNEQFF.

The chain joins TRBV5-6 to TRBJ1-5; without DNA, the TCRdb call of TRBD1 cannot be checked. The germline gives CDR1 SGHDT, CDR2 YYEEEE. This CDR3 comprises 12 residues. CDR3 amino acids: CASSWGQGAQHF.

The chain combines TRBV6-1 with TRBJ2-1; TCRdb outputs TRBD2, but without DNA this stays unchecked. The CDR3 totals 15 residues. Germline-derived CDR1 and CDR2 are MNHNS and SASEGT. CDR3 in amino acids: CASSRGQLRNNEQFF.

The chain combines TRBV24-1 with TRBJ2-5. The CDR3 spans 15 residues. The V gene's germline CDR1 is KGHDR and CDR2 SFDVKD. CDR3 protein: CATSDLRQAQETQYF.